This T cell receptor (beta chain) was captured by sequencing in a study of chemoradiotherapy in HPV16-positive cancers. Assay used: immunoSEQ multiplex PCR; TCRdb lists only in-frame clones, some missing. Found here are about 13,000 clones, about 85% of them singletons; the top ten hold more than 5%. This clone was detected only a few times. Trimming at V came to 5 bases and at J to 3 bases, leaving 2 bases not matched to a gene. Germline V lookup: CDR1 MGHDK, CDR2 SYGVNS. This CDR3 has 14 amino acids. The sample in question was blood, obtained from a patient who underwent chemoradiotherapy. The TCR was taken from a human donor with HPV-associated anogenital cancer. The chain uses TRBV25-1 and TRBJ2-3; 10 positions match TRBD1. The CDR3 DNA is TGTGCCAGCAGTAAGGGACAGGGGACAGATACGCAGTATTTT. It specifies CASSKGQGTDTQYF.